The TCR beta chain under discussion was sequenced for a study of blood T cell repertoires in COVID-19. The CDR3 runs 13 residues. The germline CDR1 and CDR2 sequences are SGHTA and FQGTGA. The V gene lost 1 base and the J gene lost 4 bases, with 7 bases spanning the gap. In the original workflow: How many nucleated cells were present was estimated from reference gene primer amplification. Sequencing was performed with immunoSEQ multiplex PCR; in TCRdb, only in-frame clones are kept and a portion is missing. That table supplies the V and J calls and clone size; D and trimming were determined from the DNA. The sample holds fewer than 200,000 clones, 79% seen once.

The sequenced sample consisted of PBMCs or T cells enriched from blood (not recorded which). The chain has TRBV7-3 and TRBJ2-5; D gene ambiguous. The source of this sequence is a woman aged 70-85 years in a cohort exposed to, infected with or recovered from COVID-19 (not recorded which). This chain's CDR3 is CASSLSEAETQYF. The CDR3 DNA reads as TGTGCCAGCAGCTTAAGCGAGGCAGAGACCCAGTACTTC.